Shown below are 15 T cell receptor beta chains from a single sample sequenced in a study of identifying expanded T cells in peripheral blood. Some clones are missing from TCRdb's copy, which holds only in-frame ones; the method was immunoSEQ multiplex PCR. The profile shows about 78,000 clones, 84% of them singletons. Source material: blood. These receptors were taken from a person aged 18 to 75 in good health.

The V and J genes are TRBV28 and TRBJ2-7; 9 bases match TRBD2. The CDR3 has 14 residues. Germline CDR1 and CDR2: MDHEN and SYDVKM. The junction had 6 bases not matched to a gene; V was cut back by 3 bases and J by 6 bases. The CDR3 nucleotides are TGTGCCAGCAGTTTGTCGGGACTAGCCACCGAGCAGTACTTC. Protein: CASSLSGLATEQYF. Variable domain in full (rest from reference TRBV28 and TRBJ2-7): DVKVTQSSRYLVKRTGEKVFLECVQDMDHENMFWYRQDPGLGLRLIYFSYDVKMKEKGDIPEGYSVSREKKERFSLILESASTNQTSMYLCASSLSGLATEQYFGPGTRLTVT.

The CDR3 sequence is CASSRRTGYTEAFF. CDR3 coding DNA: TGTGCCAGCAGTCGACGGACAGGGTATACTGAAGCTTTCTTT. The genes are TRBV6-5 and TRBJ1-1; 8 nucleotides line up with TRBD1. This CDR3 is built from 14 residues. The ends lost 5 bases at V and 5 bases at J; junction bases unmatched: 7. Germline V gene sequence: CDR1 MNHEY, CDR2 SVGAGI.

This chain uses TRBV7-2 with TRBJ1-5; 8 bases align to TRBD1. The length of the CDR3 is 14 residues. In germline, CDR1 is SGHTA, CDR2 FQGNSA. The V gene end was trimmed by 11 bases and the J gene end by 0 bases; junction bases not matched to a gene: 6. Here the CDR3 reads CACGQGYSNQPQHF. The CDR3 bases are TGTGCCTGCGGACAGGGATATAGCAATCAGCCCCAGCATTTT. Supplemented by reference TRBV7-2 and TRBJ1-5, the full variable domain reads GAGVSQSPSNKVTEKGKDVELRCDPISGHTALYWYRQSLGQGLEFLIYFQGNSAPDKSGLPSDRFSAERTGGSVSTLTIQRTQQEDSAVYLCACGQGYSNQPQHFGDGTRLSIL.

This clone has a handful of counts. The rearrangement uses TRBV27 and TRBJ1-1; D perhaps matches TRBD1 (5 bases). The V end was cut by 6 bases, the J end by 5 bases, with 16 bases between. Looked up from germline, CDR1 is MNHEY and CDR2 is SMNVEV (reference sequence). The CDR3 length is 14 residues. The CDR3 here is CASRRLSGRTEAFF. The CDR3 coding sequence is TGTGCCAGCAGGCGTCTCTCAGGGAGGACTGAAGCTTTCTTT.

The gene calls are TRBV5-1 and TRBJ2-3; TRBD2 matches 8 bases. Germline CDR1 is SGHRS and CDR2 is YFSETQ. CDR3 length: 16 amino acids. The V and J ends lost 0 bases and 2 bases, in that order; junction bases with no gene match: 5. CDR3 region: CASSLASSGFTDTQYF. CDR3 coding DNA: TGCGCCAGCAGCTTGGCCTCTAGCGGGTTCACAGATACGCAGTATTTT.

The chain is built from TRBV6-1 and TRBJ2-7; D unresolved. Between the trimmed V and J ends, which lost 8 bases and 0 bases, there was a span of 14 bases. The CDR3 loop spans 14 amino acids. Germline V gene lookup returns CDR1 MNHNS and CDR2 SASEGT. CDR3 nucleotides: TGTGCCAGCTCCCAGGCACGGGCCTCCTACGAGCAGTACTTC. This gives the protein CASSQARASYEQYF.

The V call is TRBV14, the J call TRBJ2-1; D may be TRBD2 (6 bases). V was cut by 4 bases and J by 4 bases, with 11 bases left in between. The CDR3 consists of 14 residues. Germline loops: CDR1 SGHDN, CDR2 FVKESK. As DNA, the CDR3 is TGTGCCAGCAGCCTAGCGGCTAAATACAATGAGCAGTTCTTC. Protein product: CASSLAAKYNEQFF.

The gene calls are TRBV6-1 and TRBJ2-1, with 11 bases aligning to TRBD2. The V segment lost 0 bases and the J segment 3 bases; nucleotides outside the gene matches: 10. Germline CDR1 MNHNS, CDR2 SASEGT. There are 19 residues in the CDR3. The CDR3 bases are TGTGCCAGCAGTGAAGCGGATAGCGGGAGGGCCGGATACTACAATGAGCAGTTCTTC. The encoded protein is CASSEADSGRAGYYNEQFF.

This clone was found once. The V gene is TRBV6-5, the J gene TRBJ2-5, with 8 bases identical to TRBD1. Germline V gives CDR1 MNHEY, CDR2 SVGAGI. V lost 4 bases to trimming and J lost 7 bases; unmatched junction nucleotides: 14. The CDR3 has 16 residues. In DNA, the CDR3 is TGTGCCAGCAGTTCCGTTCGGGACAGGCACGACGGGACCCAGTACTTC. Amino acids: CASSSVRDRHDGTQYF.

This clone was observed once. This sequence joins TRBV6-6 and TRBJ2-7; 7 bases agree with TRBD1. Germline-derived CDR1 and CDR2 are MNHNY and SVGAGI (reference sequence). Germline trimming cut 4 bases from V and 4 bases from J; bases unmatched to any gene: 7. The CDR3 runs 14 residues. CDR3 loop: CASSSDRVSYEQYF. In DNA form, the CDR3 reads TGTGCCAGCAGTTCCGACAGGGTGTCGTACGAGCAGTACTTC.

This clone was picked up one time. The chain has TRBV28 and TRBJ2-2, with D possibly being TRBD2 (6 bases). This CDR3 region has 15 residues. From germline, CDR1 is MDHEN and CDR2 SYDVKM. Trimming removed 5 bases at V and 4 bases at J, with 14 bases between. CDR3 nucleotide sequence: TGTGCCAGCAGTCCGGGACTCCCCAGCACCGGGGAGCTGTTTTTT. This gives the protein CASSPGLPSTGELFF.

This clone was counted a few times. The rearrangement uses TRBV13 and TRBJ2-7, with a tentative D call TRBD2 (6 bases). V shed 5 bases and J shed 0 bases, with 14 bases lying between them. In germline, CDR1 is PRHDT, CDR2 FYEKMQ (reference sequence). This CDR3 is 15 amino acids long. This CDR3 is CASSPGGLVSYEQYF. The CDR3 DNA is TGTGCCAGCAGCCCCGGGGGACTGGTCTCCTACGAGCAGTACTTC.

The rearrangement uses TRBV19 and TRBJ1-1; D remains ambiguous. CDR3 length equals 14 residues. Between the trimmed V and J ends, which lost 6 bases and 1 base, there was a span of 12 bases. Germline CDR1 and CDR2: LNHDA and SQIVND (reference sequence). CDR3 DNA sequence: TGTGCCAGTAGCTATTGGGCAGAGAACACTGAAGCTTTCTTT. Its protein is CASSYWAENTEAFF.

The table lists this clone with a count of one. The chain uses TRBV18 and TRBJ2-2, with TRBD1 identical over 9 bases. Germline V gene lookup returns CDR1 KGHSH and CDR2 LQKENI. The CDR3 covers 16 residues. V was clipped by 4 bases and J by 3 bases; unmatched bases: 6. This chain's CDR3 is CASSHPGQGDTGELFF. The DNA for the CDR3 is TGTGCCAGCTCACACCCGGGACAGGGAGACACCGGGGAGCTGTTTTTT.

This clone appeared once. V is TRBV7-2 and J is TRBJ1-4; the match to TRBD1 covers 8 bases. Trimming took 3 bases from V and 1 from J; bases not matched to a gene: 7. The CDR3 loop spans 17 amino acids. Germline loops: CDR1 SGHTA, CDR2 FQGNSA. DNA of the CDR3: TGTGCCAGCAGCTTGGACAGGGAAGGGCTAACTAATGAAAAACTGTTTTTT. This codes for CASSLDREGLTNEKLFF. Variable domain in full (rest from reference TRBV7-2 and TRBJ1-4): GAGVSQSPSNKVTEKGKDVELRCDPISGHTALYWYRQSLGQGLEFLIYFQGNSAPDKSGLPSDRFSAERTGGSVSTLTIQRTQQEDSAVYLCASSLDREGLTNEKLFFGSGTQLSVL.